This T cell receptor (beta chain) was retrieved from a study of Tregs in tolerant kidney transplant recipients. Looking at the study overall: Related graft donors supplied nonmyeloablative bone marrow transplants, and mixed chimerism was transient.

V lost 3 bases, J lost 9 bases, and 10 bases stayed unmatched. This CDR3 comprises 17 residues. Germline V lookup: CDR1 LGHNA, CDR2 YSLEER. Points on this clone: What it recognizes is unknown. The same CDR3 can be traced to other DNA sequences in this sample.

Thawed PBMCs were FACS-sorted into unstimulated CD4+CD25+CD127- regulatory T cells, CD4+CD25- non-regulatory cells, CD4 and CD8 cells. General study findings and limits: Activated donor B cell expansion appeared to reveal the most relevant donor-specific TCRbeta repertoire.

The protocol was immunoSEQ multiplex PCR, while the TCRdb copy is restricted to in-frame clones and leaves out a portion. The table records roughly 66,000 clones, just under 95% of them present only once. The chain joins TRBV4-3 to TRBJ1-6; 11 bases line up with TRBD1. The sample consisted of CD8+ T cells from blood, taken before the transplant. This receptor was obtained from a human donor who received a combined kidney and bone marrow transplant. CDR3 DNA: TGCGCCAGCAGCCAGGGGGGGACAGGGGGGAGTACTTCACCCCTCCACTTT. Protein: CASSQGGTGGSTSPLHF.